Listed below are T cell receptor beta chains from one sample, sequenced in a study of blood T cells in healthy people across ages. TCRdb re-derived calls from the 5' RACE reads in MiXCR, one entry per CDR3 protein. This table has hundreds of thousands of distinct CDR3 sequences, around 52% appearing once. The sequencing input was blood. Receptors originate from a woman aged 80 or over in good health. Each CDR3 is given with its conserved first and last residue. D genes are given only for firm matches. Size is omitted from some rows. Given values are once, few, many or a class for expanded clones.

J gene | V gene | D gene | clone size | CDR3 DNA | CDR3 protein
TRBJ2-7 | TRBV2 | - | - | TGTGCCAGCAGTGATCGGGGGAACTCCTACGAGCAGTACTTC | CASSDRGNSYEQYF
TRBJ2-2 | TRBV29-1 | - | - | TGCAGCGTTGGCACGTCCGGGGAGCTGTTTTTT | CSVGTSGELFF
TRBJ2-2 | TRBV20-1 | - | - | TGCAGTGCGCGCCCGGGACTCGCGAACACCGGGGAGCTGTTTTTT | CSARPGLANTGELFF
TRBJ2-7 | TRBV28 | - | many | TGTGCCAGCAGTAGGGGGTATGGGCAGTACTTC | CASSRGYGQYF
TRBJ2-5 | TRBV6-2/TRBV6-3 | TRBD2 | - | TGTGCCAGCAGTTACTCGACTAGCGGGGGAGAGACCCAGTACTTC | CASSYSTSGGETQYF
TRBJ2-5 | TRBV7-7 | TRBD2 | - | TGTGCCAGCAGCGCGTCCGGGACTAGCGGGGCTAAGACCCAGTACTTC | CASSASGTSGAKTQYF
TRBJ1-5 | TRBV3-1 | - | few | TGTGCCAGCAGCCAATTTCAGTACCAGCCCCAGCATTTT | CASSQFQYQPQHF
TRBJ2-5 | TRBV27 | - | - | TGTGCCAGCAGTGTGAGGAGGGGGCCGGAGACCCAGTACTTC | CASSVRRGPETQYF
TRBJ2-7 | TRBV28 | - | - | TGTGCCAGCAGTTACCGGGACAAGGGGCTGTACGAGCAGTACTTC | CASSYRDKGLYEQYF
TRBJ2-3 | TRBV12-3/TRBV12-4 | TRBD2 | few | TGTGCCAGCAGCGCTGGGGACTACACGCAGTATTTT | CASSAGDYTQYF
TRBJ2-4 | TRBV29-1 | TRBD2 | - | TGCAGCGCAGGGGGGGGACTAGCGTTGGAGCAGTACTTC | CSAGGGLALEQYF
TRBJ1-1 | TRBV3-1 | - | - | TGTGCCAGCACCCAACGGGGGAGCAGGGTAAGTTCTGAAGCTTTCTTT | CASTQRGSRVSSEAFF
TRBJ2-1 | TRBV12-3/TRBV12-4 | - | many | TGTGCCAGCAGTTTTCAGCGGCCGAGCTCCTACAATGAGCAGTTCTTC | CASSFQRPSSYNEQFF
TRBJ1-5 | TRBV10-2 | TRBD1 | many | TGCGCCAGCAGTGGATGGGACAGGGGGGGAACCCTTGGCAATCAGCCCCAGCATTTT | CASSGWDRGGTLGNQPQHF
TRBJ2-3 | TRBV20-1 | TRBD2 | - | TGCAGTGCTAGATCGGGGGGGGCCGCAGATACGCAGTATTTT | CSARSGGAADTQYF
TRBJ2-3 | TRBV20-1 | TRBD2 | - | TGCAGTGCTACCGAGGGGGGACTAGTCGGTCGTACGCAGTATTTT | CSATEGGLVGRTQYF
TRBJ2-1 | TRBV27 | TRBD2 | - | TGTGCCAGCAGTTTAGGGACTAGCGGGGGGCGCTCCTACAATGAGCAGTTCTTC | CASSLGTSGGRSYNEQFF
TRBJ2-1 | TRBV10-3 | - | - | TGTGCCACCCTAGGGGTGCGGCAGCAGGGCGAGCAGTTCTTC | CATLGVRQQGEQFF
TRBJ1-5 | TRBV7-2 | - | - | TGTGCCAGCAGCTTTTCGGATACGCAGCATTTT | CASSFSDTQHF
TRBJ2-2 | TRBV7-7 | - | few | TGTGCTAGCAGCTTAGTCGATTCGGGGGTGTCCACCGGGGAGCTGTTTTTT | CASSLVDSGVSTGELFF
TRBJ2-7 | TRBV12-3/TRBV12-4 | - | - | TGTGCCAGCAGGCCGGGAACTACCCCTTACGAGCAGTACTTC | CASRPGTTPYEQYF
TRBJ2-3 | TRBV20-1 | TRBD1 | - | TGCAGTGCCCGAATTGGGACAGCCCAGACGGCAGGGTTTAGGGATACGCAGTATTTT | CSARIGTAQTAGFRDTQYF
TRBJ2-2 | TRBV28 | TRBD2 | - | TGTGCCAGCAGTCGGACTAGCGGGAGAGGGGAGCTGTTTTTT | CASSRTSGRGELFF
TRBJ1-2 | TRBV29-1 | TRBD1 | few | TGCAGCGTTGCCGGACAGGGGTTATATGGCTACACCTTC | CSVAGQGLYGYTF
TRBJ1-1 | TRBV10-3 | - | many | TGTGCCATCAGTATGGAAGTGAGGAACACTGAAGCTTTCTTT | CAISMEVRNTEAFF
TRBJ2-7 | TRBV20-1 | - | - | TGCAGTGCTAGAGATCGGTTCTATTACGAGCAGTACTTC | CSARDRFYYEQYF
TRBJ2-1 | TRBV7-8 | TRBD1 | many | TGTGCCAGCAGCCTCTCGGACAGGGGCACCTACAATGAGCAGTTCTTC | CASSLSDRGTYNEQFF
TRBJ2-1 | TRBV29-1 | TRBD2 | many | TGCAGCGTCTCGTATGCGGGAGGAAATGAGCAGTTCTTC | CSVSYAGGNEQFF
TRBJ2-6 | TRBV6-6 | - | - | TGTGCCAGCAACGTCGGGGGCTCTGGGGCCAACGTCCTGACTTTC | CASNVGGSGANVLTF
TRBJ2-1 | TRBV2 | - | - | TGTGCCAGCAGTGGAGCTTCCTACAGGGTCGATGAGCAGTTCTTC | CASSGASYRVDEQFF
TRBJ1-1 | TRBV12-3/TRBV12-4 | - | - | TGTGCCAGCAGTACCCAGGGAAAAGGCGAAGCTTTCTTT | CASSTQGKGEAFF
TRBJ1-1 | TRBV18 | TRBD1 | - | TGTGCCAGCTCACCAGGGGGACAGGGGCAGAGGGCTTTCTTT | CASSPGGQGQRAFF
TRBJ2-5 | TRBV7-9 | TRBD1 | many | TGTGCCAGCAGCTTCGGGACAGGGGAAGAGACCCAGTACTTC | CASSFGTGEETQYF
TRBJ2-1 | TRBV5-1 | - | - | TGCGCCAGCAACCACACCCCGGGTGAGCAGTTCTTC | CASNHTPGEQFF
TRBJ1-2 | TRBV12-3/TRBV12-4 | TRBD1 | once | TGTGCCAGCAGTCCGAATTGGACAGGGGGTGGCTACACCTTC | CASSPNWTGGGYTF
TRBJ1-2 | TRBV29-1 | - | few | TGCAGCGTTGAAGATACCCGGAAGCAGGATGGCTACACCTTC | CSVEDTRKQDGYTF
TRBJ2-7 | TRBV6-6 | TRBD1 | few | TGTGCCAGCAGTTACTCGGGACAGGGCGCCTACGAGCAGTACTTC | CASSYSGQGAYEQYF
TRBJ2-2 | TRBV5-1 | - | - | TGCGCCAGCAGCGTCGAATTGGTCGGGGAGCTGTTTTTT | CASSVELVGELFF
TRBJ2-2 | TRBV28 | - | - | TGTGCCAGCAGTTTCAGGCGGGGCTCCTCCGGGGAGCTGTTTTTT | CASSFRRGSSGELFF
TRBJ2-7 | TRBV6-4 | - | - | TGTGCCACCTTCCGCCCAGGGGACGAGCAGTACTTC | CATFRPGDEQYF
TRBJ2-1 | TRBV14 | TRBD1 | few | TGTGCCAGCAGCCTACGTCCCGGGACAGGATTGGAGCAGTTCTTC | CASSLRPGTGLEQFF
TRBJ2-7 | TRBV12-3/TRBV12-4 | - | - | TGTGCCAGCAGTTTTCGATTCACCTACGAGCAGTACTTC | CASSFRFTYEQYF
TRBJ2-1 | TRBV9 | TRBD2 | - | TGTGTCAGCAGCGTAGCCGTTGGACTAGCGGGAGGGATTAATGAGCAGTTCTTC | CVSSVAVGLAGGINEQFF
TRBJ2-7 | TRBV12-3/TRBV12-4 | - | many | TGTGCCAGCAGTTTAAAGAACGAGCAGTACTTC | CASSLKNEQYF
TRBJ2-5 | TRBV30 | - | few | TGTGCCTGGAGTGTAACCCAGGAGACCCAGTACTTC | CAWSVTQETQYF
TRBJ1-5 | TRBV6-1 | - | - | TGTGCCAGCAGTGCCCGGCCCCAGGTCCCCCATCAGCCCCAGCATTTT | CASSARPQVPHQPQHF
TRBJ2-2 | TRBV11-2 | - | few | TGTGCCAGCTTACGGGGTCCCTTCACCGGGGAGCTGTTTTTT | CASLRGPFTGELFF
TRBJ1-5 | TRBV20-1 | - | few | TGCAGTGCTAGGGTAGGGGGAAGCAATCAGCCCCAGCATTTT | CSARVGGSNQPQHF
TRBJ2-7 | TRBV28 | TRBD1 | many | TGTGCCAGCAGTGACGACAGGGGGCTGAACGAGCAGTACTTC | CASSDDRGLNEQYF
TRBJ1-2 | TRBV4-2 | - | - | TGTGCCAGCAGCCAAGCTCAGGTCATCTATGGCTACACCTTC | CASSQAQVIYGYTF
TRBJ1-6 | TRBV18 | - | few | TGTGCCAGCTCACCCGATTATAATTCACCCCTCCACTTT | CASSPDYNSPLHF